These 9 T cell receptor beta chains were all obtained from the same sample, sequenced in a study of blood T cell repertoires in COVID-19. TCRdb keeps only in-frame clones here, not all; method: immunoSEQ multiplex PCR. The sample has about 200,000 clones, approximately 84% seen once. Source material: peripheral blood. The receptor set was obtained from a human donor with acute or convalescent COVID-19. The donor label of this sample is uncertain.

The chain employs TRBV30 and TRBJ1-2; D remains unclear. CDR3 length: 13 amino acids. CDR1 and CDR2 from the germline V gene are GTSNPN and SVGIG (reference sequence). With 8 bases removed from V and 2 bases from J, the gap between germline ends came to 15 bases. CDR3 bases: TGTGCCCCCAACGAGCGACTGAACTATGGCTACACCTTC. Residues: CAPNERLNYGYTF.

The chain combines TRBV27 with TRBJ2-7, with 9 bases aligning to TRBD2. Unmatched junction bases numbered 4, after V lost 5 bases and J lost 5 bases. This CDR3 has 13 amino acids. Per germline, CDR1 MNHEY and CDR2 SMNVEV (reference sequence). The DNA for the CDR3 is TGTGCCAGCAGTCGACTAGCGGAAGACGAGCAGTACTTC. Residues: CASSRLAEDEQYF.

The chain is built from TRBV7-2 and TRBJ1-3, with a weak D call TRBD1 (5 bases). The germline CDR1 and CDR2 sequences are SGHTA and FQGNSA. V lost 5 bases to trimming and J lost 0 bases, with 14 bases between them. CDR3 length equals 16 residues. The CDR3 loop is CASSIRDSGSGNTIYF. In nucleotides, the CDR3 is TGTGCCAGCAGCATCCGGGACTCCGGCTCTGGAAACACCATATATTTT.

A note on this clone: The sample carries other DNA sequences with the same CDR3. The chain combines TRBV24-1 with TRBJ1-5, with a weak D call TRBD1 (5 bases). The germline V gene has CDR1 KGHDR and CDR2 SFDVKD. The CDR3 is made up of 13 amino acids. The V gene lost 4 bases and the J gene lost 4 bases, with 7 bases spanning the gap. CDR3 coding DNA: TGTGCCACCAGTGACAGGGTAAATCAGCCCCAGCATTTT. Translation gives CATSDRVNQPQHF.

This chain uses TRBV27 with TRBJ2-2; TRBD2 aligns across 10 bases. The CDR3 is 16 amino acids. Germline trimming cut 6 bases from V and 1 base from J; bases unmatched to any gene: 5. Per the germline V gene, CDR1 is MNHEY and CDR2 is SMNVEV (reference sequence). The CDR3 DNA reads TGTGCCAGCAGACCCTCTAGCGGGGGGAACACCGGGGAGCTGTTTTTT. Translation: CASRPSSGGNTGELFF.

This rearrangement joins TRBV28 to TRBJ1-1, with 7 bases lining up with TRBD1. Germline CDR1 MDHEN, CDR2 SYDVKM. The CDR3 spans 15 residues. V lost 1 base, J lost 5 bases, and 7 bases stayed unmatched. CDR3 nucleotides: TGTGCCAGCAGTTTATTTGACAGGGTGGGGACTGAAGCTTTCTTT. Translated, it gives CASSLFDRVGTEAFF.

This sequence joins TRBV11-2 and TRBJ2-4; D not resolved. The CDR3 sequence is 13 residues long. Trimming stripped 1 base from V and 6 bases from J, with 7 bases between. In germline, CDR1 is SGHAT, CDR2 FQNNGV. CDR3 in amino acids: CASSLGQINIQYF. The DNA of the CDR3 is TGTGCCAGCAGCTTAGGGCAGATAAACATTCAGTACTTC.

The rearrangement uses TRBV24-1 and TRBJ2-7; D is possibly TRBD2 (6 bases). Germline lookup yields CDR1 KGHDR and CDR2 SFDVKD. The CDR3 has 13 residues. With 4 bases removed from V and 5 bases from J, the gap between germline ends came to 11 bases. The CDR3 sequence: CATSDQAGNEQYF. DNA of the CDR3: TGTGCCACCAGTGACCAGGCGGGGAACGAGCAGTACTTC.

The chain recombines TRBV4-1 with TRBJ1-3, with D hard to call. Between the trimmed V and J ends, which lost 5 bases and 0 bases, there was a span of 11 bases. From germline, CDR1 is MGHRA and CDR2 YSYEKL. The CDR3 loop spans 15 amino acids. The CDR3: CASSYGGSSGNTIYF. Here the CDR3 DNA reads TGCGCCAGCAGCTATGGAGGCTCCTCTGGAAACACCATATATTTT.